What follows are 15 T cell receptor beta chains derived from one specimen sequenced in a study of T cells in tumors after PD-1 blockade. Repertoires were generated with immunoSEQ multiplex PCR, while TCRdb's copy carries only in-frame clones and drops some. The repertoire consists of roughly 15,000 clones, with roughly 87% occurring once and the leading ten covering under 25%. Sequences were derived from PBMCs, sampled after anti-PD-1 treatment. These TCRs come from a human donor with basal cell carcinoma.

The rearrangement uses TRBV19 and TRBJ2-5, with 8 bases matching TRBD2. J lost 1 base, V lost 5 bases, and 15 bases had no gene match. This CDR3 comprises 18 residues. Germline-derived CDR1 and CDR2 are LNHDA and SQIVND (reference sequence). This CDR3 is CASSPGFRRGGPQETQYF. The CDR3 DNA is TGTGCCAGTAGTCCGGGTTTCCGACGGGGGGGCCCCCAAGAGACCCAGTACTTC. Filled out from reference TRBV19 and TRBJ2-5, the complete variable domain reads DGGITQSPKYLFRKEGQNVTLSCEQNLNHDAMYWYRQDPGQGLRLIYYSQIVNDFQKGDIAEGYSVSREKKESFPLTVTSAQKNPTAFYLCASSPGFRRGGPQETQYFGPGTRLLVL.

The chain joins TRBV5-1 to TRBJ2-7; D remains ambiguous. CDR1 is SGHRS, CDR2 YFSETQ, per germline. There are 12 residues in the CDR3. Trimming removed 5 bases from V and 2 bases from J, with 8 bases in between. The CDR3 DNA reads TGCGCCAGCAGTTTTAACACCTACGAGCAGTACTTC. Amino acid sequence: CASSFNTYEQYF.

This clone was detected only once. A read error is possible here, since a much larger clone lies one base away. Other DNA sequences in the same sample also yield this CDR3. This chain connects TRBV2 to TRBJ2-1; possible D gene TRBD2, 7 bases. This CDR3 spans 19 amino acids. V was shortened by 3 bases and J by 0 bases, with 21 bases between the two germline ends. CDR1 and CDR2 from the germline V gene are SNHLY and FYNNEI. Written as DNA, the CDR3 is TGTGCCAGCAGTGATGGGGGGGCGCGGGCGGGGAGCTCCTACAATGAGCAGTTCTTC. It is translated as CASSDGGARAGSSYNEQFF.

This clone occurred once. This chain connects TRBV4-2 to TRBJ1-1; D not resolved. CDR1 LGHNA and CDR2 YNFKEQ come from the germline V gene. V was trimmed by 4 bases and J by 0 bases, leaving 12 bases between them. This CDR3 is built from 15 residues. For the CDR3, the DNA is TGTGCCAGCAGCCCCGCGGGGAGGATGAACACTGAAGCTTTCTTT. The encoded protein is CASSPAGRMNTEAFF.

This clone was seen once. The chain employs TRBV18 and TRBJ1-1; 8 bases are a match to TRBD1. Germline-derived CDR1 and CDR2 are KGHSH and LQKENI. J was trimmed by 2 bases and V by 2 bases; bases with no gene match: 7. The CDR3 has 16 residues. The CDR3 spells CASSPWGQDHNTEAFF. Here the CDR3 DNA reads TGTGCCAGCTCACCATGGGGACAGGACCATAACACTGAAGCTTTCTTT.

The J gene is TRBJ2-3, the V gene TRBV2; possible D gene TRBD1, 7 bases. Germline assignment: CDR1 SNHLY and CDR2 FYNNEI. Trimming took 6 bases from V and 7 from J, leaving 20 bases between them. The length of the CDR3 is 15 residues. The CDR3 loop is CASSGVEGARNTQYF. For the CDR3, the DNA is TGTGCCAGCAGCGGCGTGGAGGGGGCGCGAAATACGCAGTATTTT.

The chain links TRBV29-1 to TRBJ1-2, with unresolved D. CDR3 size: 11 residues. Germline V gives CDR1 SQVTM, CDR2 ANQGSEA. Trimming stripped 7 bases from V and 6 bases from J, with 12 bases between. CDR3 coding DNA: TGCAGCGCCGGTGGCTCTAATGGCTACACCTTC. Translating gives CSAGGSNGYTF. The full variable domain, completed using reference TRBV29-1 and TRBJ1-2, is SAVISQKPSRDICQRGTSLTIQCQVDSQVTMMFWYRQQPGQSLTLIATANQGSEATYESGFVIDKFPISRPNLTFSTLTVSNMSPEDSSIYLCSAGGSNGYTFGSGTRLTVV.

The chain has TRBV6-2 or TRBV6-3 and TRBJ2-5; the match to TRBD2 covers 8 bases. The ends lost 2 bases at V and 1 base at J; junction bases unmatched: 6. Germline V lookup: CDR1 MNHEY, CDR2 SVGEGT. The CDR3 totals 16 residues. DNA of the CDR3: TGTGCCAGCAGTTACCTCGGTGCGGGGGGCCAAGAGACCCAGTACTTC. Translating it yields CASSYLGAGGQETQYF.

This clone appeared once. The J gene is TRBJ1-6, the V gene TRBV5-1, with a tentative D call TRBD1 (6 bases). CDR3 size: 14 residues. Germline loops: CDR1 SGHRS, CDR2 YFSETQ. Trimming took 5 bases from V and 7 from J, leaving 13 bases between them. For the CDR3, the DNA is TGCGCCAGCAGGGGAACAGGGTCCAATTCACCCCTCCACTTT. It codes for CASRGTGSNSPLHF.

This chain links TRBV5-1 with TRBJ2-2; 7 positions match TRBD2. The CDR3 loop spans 15 amino acids. V trimming: 0 bases; J trimming: 5 bases; junction bases outside the gene matches: 4. Germline-derived CDR1 and CDR2 are SGHRS and YFSETQ. Written as DNA, the CDR3 is TGCGCCAGCAGCTTGGTTGCGGGAGCGACCGGGGAGCTGTTTTTT. Its protein product is CASSLVAGATGELFF.

The V gene is TRBV29-1, the J gene TRBJ2-3; tentatively, D is TRBD2 (5 bases). This CDR3 has 14 residues. With 3 bases removed from V and 2 bases from J, the gap between germline ends came to 12 bases. Germline CDR1 and CDR2: SQVTM and ANQGSEA. The CDR3 is CSVDGVRATDTQYF. The CDR3 DNA is TGCAGCGTTGACGGGGTGCGTGCCACAGATACGCAGTATTTT.

The chain links TRBV7-2 to TRBJ2-3; tentative D call: TRBD2 (5 bases). CDR3 length: 15 amino acids. V lost 7 bases, J lost 6 bases, and 20 bases lay in between. The germline CDR1 and CDR2 sequences are SGHTA and FQGNSA. The CDR3 DNA reads TGTGCCAGCATCCGGACTGGACGTCGTAGCGATACGCAGTATTTT. It specifies CASIRTGRRSDTQYF.

This chain connects TRBV28 to TRBJ2-3, with 9 bases identical to TRBD2. CDR3 length: 18 residues. The V gene's germline CDR1 is MDHEN and CDR2 SYDVKM. J was trimmed by 3 bases and V by 1 base; bases with no gene match: 11. CDR3 coding DNA: TGTGCCAGCAGTTTATTTGGGGGCGGGAGGGCCGTTACAGATACGCAGTATTTT. This encodes CASSLFGGGRAVTDTQYF.

The chain has TRBV25-1 and TRBJ2-3; a possible D gene is TRBD2 (5 bases). V lost 6 bases and J 4 bases, leaving 11 bases between the germline ends. Per the germline V gene, CDR1 is MGHDK and CDR2 is SYGVNS. This CDR3 has 13 amino acids. CDR3 sequence: CASSSLASDTQYF. The CDR3 DNA reads TGTGCCAGCAGCTCGCTAGCTTCAGATACGCAGTATTTT.

V is TRBV5-1 and J is TRBJ1-4; D is undetermined. Trimming shortened V by 2 bases and J by 8 bases, and 16 bases separated the two germline ends. Germline V gives CDR1 SGHRS, CDR2 YFSETQ. The length of the CDR3 is 15 residues. The CDR3 spells CASSFSSGFGEKLFF. The DNA for the CDR3 is TGCGCCAGCAGCTTCTCGTCGGGGTTCGGCGAAAAACTGTTTTTT. The complete variable domain, with remaining parts taken from reference TRBV5-1 and TRBJ1-4, reads KAGVTQTPRYLIKTRGQQVTLSCSPISGHRSVSWYQQTPGQGLQFLFEYFSETQRNKGNFPGRFSGRQFSNSRSEMNVSTLELGDSALYLCASSFSSGFGEKLFFGSGTQLSVL.